This TCR beta chain is drawn from a study of cytomegalovirus exposure and HLA in healthy donors. Overall study results and limits: Among TCR beta chains, those listed as cytomegalovirus-associated numbered around 160.

This PCR relied on a set of 60 Vbeta primers and 13 Jbeta primers. The method was immunoSEQ multiplex PCR; TCRdb's version includes in-frame clones alone and lacks a portion of them. The table includes more than 80,000 clones, roughly 67% detected once. CDR3 size: 12 residues. The germline gives CDR1 SGHTA, CDR2 FQGNSA. V was shortened by 0 bases and J by 11 bases, with 9 bases between the two germline ends. Regarding this clone: Its antigen remains unknown.

What was sequenced was PBMCs. J is TRBJ2-3 and V is TRBV7-2; D is uncertain. The clonotype comes from a human donor in good health. In nucleotides, the CDR3 is TGTGCCAGCAGCTTAGCCCGCGAAGAGCAGTATTTT. As protein: CASSLAREEQYF.